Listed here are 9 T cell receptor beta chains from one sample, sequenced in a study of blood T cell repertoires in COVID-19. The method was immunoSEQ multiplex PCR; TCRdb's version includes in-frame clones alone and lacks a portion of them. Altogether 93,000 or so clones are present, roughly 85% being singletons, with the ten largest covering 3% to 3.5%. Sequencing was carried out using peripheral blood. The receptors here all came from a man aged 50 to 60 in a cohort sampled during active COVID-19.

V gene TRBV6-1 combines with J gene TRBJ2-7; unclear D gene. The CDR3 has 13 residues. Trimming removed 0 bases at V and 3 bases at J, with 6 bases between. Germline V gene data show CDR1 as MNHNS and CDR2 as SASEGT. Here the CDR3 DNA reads TGTGCCAGCAGTGAAGCGTCAGACTACGAGCAGTACGTC. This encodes CASSEASDYEQYV.

CDR3 coding DNA: TGTGCCAGCAGCTTAGACCTACCAGCGGGGGGGCAAAACGAGCAGTACTTC. Translated, it gives CASSLDLPAGGQNEQYF. The rearrangement links TRBV11-3 to TRBJ2-7; 10 positions agree with TRBD2. Germline-derived CDR1 and CDR2 are SGHNT and YENEEA. The CDR3 loop spans 17 amino acids. V lost 0 bases to trimming and J lost 5 bases; unmatched junction nucleotides: 10.

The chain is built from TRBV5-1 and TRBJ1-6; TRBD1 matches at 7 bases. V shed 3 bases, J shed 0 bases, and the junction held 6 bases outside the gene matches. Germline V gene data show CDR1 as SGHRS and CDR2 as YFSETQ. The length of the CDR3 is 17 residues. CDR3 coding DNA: TGCGCCAGCAGCTCCAGGGGGGCTGGCTCCTATAATTCACCCCTCCACTTT. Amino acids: CASSSRGAGSYNSPLHF. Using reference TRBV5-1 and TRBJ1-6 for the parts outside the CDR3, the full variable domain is KAGVTQTPRYLIKTRGQQVTLSCSPISGHRSVSWYQQTPGQGLQFLFEYFSETQRNKGNFPGRFSGRQFSNSRSEMNVSTLELGDSALYLCASSSRGAGSYNSPLHFGNGTRLTVT.

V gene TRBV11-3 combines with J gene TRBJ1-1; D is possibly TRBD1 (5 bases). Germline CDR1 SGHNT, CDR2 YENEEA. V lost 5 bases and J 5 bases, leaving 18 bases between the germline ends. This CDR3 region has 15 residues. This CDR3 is CASSPPLTDGTEAFF. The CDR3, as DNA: TGTGCCAGCAGCCCACCTTTGACAGACGGGACTGAAGCTTTCTTT.

The CDR3 is CASSLEGTSNQPQHF. DNA for the CDR3: TGCGCCAGCAGCTTGGAAGGGACAAGTAATCAGCCCCAGCATTTT. The rearrangement joins TRBV5-1 to TRBJ1-5; tentatively, D is TRBD1 (6 bases). Germline V CDR1 and CDR2: SGHRS, YFSETQ. Trimming left V 0 bases short and J 4 bases short, with 11 bases between. The CDR3 consists of 15 residues.

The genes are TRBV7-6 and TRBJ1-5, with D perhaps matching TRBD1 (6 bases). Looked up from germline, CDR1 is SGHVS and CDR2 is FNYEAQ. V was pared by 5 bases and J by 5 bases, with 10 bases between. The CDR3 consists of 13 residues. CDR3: CASSTRQDQPQHF. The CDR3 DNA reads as TGTGCCAGCAGCACCCGACAGGATCAGCCCCAGCATTTT.

Here the CDR3 reads CASSLVAGAVGEQFF. The CDR3 nucleotides are TGCGCCAGCAGCTTGGTCGCAGGGGCCGTGGGTGAGCAGTTCTTC. The chain joins TRBV5-1 to TRBJ2-1; D is possibly TRBD1 (6 bases). V was clipped by 0 bases and J by 9 bases, with 16 bases between them. Per the germline V gene, CDR1 is SGHRS and CDR2 is YFSETQ. The CDR3 has 15 amino acids. The variable domain in full, with the rest retrieved from reference TRBV5-1 and TRBJ2-1, is KAGVTQTPRYLIKTRGQQVTLSCSPISGHRSVSWYQQTPGQGLQFLFEYFSETQRNKGNFPGRFSGRQFSNSRSEMNVSTLELGDSALYLCASSLVAGAVGEQFFGPGTRLTVL.

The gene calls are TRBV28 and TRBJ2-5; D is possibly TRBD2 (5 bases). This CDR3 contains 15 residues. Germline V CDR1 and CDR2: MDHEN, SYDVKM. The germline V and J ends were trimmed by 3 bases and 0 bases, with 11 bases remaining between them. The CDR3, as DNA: TGTGCCAGCAGTTTTCGAGGGAATAACCAAGAGACCCAGTACTTC. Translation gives CASSFRGNNQETQYF.

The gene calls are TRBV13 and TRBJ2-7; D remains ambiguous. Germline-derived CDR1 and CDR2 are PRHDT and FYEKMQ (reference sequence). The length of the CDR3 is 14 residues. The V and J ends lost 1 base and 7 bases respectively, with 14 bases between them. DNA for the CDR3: TGTGCCAGCAGCTTAGACCGACAATTAAGGGAGCAGTACTTC. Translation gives CASSLDRQLREQYF.